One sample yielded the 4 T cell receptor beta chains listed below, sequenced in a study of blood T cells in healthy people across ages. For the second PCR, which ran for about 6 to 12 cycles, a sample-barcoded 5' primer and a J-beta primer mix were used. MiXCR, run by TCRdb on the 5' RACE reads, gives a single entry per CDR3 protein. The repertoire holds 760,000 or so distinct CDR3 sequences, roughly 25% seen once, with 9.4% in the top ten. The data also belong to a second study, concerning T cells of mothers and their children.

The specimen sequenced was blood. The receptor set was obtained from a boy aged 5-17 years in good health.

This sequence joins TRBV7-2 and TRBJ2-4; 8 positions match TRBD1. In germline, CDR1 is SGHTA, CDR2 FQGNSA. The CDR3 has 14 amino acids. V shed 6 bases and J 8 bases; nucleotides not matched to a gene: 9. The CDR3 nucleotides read TGTGCCAGCAGACCATCAGGGGGCTCGTACATTCAGTACTTC. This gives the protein CASRPSGGSYIQYF.

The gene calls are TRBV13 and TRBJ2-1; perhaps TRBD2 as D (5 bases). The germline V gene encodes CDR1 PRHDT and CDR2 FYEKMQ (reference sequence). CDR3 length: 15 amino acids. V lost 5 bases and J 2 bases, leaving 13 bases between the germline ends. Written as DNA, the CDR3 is TGTGCCAGCAGCCCCGGGGTGGAAACCTACAATGAGCAGTTCTTC. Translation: CASSPGVETYNEQFF.

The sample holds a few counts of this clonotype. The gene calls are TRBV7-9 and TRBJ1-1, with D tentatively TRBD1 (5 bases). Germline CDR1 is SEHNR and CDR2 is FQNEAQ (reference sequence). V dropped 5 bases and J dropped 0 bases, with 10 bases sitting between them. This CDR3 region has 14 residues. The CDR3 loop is CASSPPGLNTEAFF. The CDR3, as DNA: TGTGCCAGCAGCCCACCAGGGTTGAACACTGAAGCTTTCTTT.

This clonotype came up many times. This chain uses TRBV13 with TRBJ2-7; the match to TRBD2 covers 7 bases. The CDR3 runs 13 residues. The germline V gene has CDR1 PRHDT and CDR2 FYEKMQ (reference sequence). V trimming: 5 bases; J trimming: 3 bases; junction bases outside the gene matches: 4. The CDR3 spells CASSPGTIYEQYF. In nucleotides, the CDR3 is TGTGCCAGCAGCCCAGGGACTATCTACGAGCAGTACTTC.